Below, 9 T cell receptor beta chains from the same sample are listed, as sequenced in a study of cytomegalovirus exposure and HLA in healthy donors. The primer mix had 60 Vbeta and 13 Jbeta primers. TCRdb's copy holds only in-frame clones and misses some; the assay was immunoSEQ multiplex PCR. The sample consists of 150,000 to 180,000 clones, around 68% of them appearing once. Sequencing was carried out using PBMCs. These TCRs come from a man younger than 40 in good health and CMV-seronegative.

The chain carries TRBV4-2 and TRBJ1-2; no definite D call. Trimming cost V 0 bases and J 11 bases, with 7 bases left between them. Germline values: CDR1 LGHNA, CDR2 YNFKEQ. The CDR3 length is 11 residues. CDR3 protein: CASSQDSRYTF. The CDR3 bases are TGTGCCAGCAGCCAAGATTCCCGTTACACCTTC.

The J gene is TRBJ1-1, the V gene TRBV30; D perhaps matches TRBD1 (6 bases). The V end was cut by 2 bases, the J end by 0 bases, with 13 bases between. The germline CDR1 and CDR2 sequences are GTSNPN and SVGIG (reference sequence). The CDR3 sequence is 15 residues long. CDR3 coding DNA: TGTGCCTGGAGTCCTCGGGACACTTTGAACACTGAAGCTTTCTTT. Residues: CAWSPRDTLNTEAFF. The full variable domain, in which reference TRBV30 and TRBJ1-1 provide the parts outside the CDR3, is SQTIHQWPATLVQPVGSPLSLECTVEGTSNPNLYWYRQAAGRGLQLLFYSVGIGQISSEVPQNLSASRPQDRQFILSSKKLLLSDSGFYLCAWSPRDTLNTEAFFGQGTRLTVV.

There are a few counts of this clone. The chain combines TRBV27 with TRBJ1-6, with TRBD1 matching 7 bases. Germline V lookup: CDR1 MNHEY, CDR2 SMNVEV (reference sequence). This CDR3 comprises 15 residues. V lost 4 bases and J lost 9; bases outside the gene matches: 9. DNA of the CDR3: TGTGCCAGCAGTTCAATACAGGGGCCAGGTTCACCCCTCCACTTT. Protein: CASSSIQGPGSPLHF.

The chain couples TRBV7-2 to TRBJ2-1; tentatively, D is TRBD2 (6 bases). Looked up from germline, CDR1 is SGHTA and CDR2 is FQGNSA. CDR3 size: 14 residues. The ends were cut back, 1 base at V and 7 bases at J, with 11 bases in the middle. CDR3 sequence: CASSLVVGRNEQFF. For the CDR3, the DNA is TGTGCCAGCAGCTTAGTGGTAGGGAGGAATGAGCAGTTCTTC.

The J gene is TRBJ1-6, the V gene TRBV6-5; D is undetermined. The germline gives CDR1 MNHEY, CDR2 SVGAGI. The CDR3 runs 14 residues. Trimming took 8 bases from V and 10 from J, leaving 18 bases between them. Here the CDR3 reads CASGRRTEDSPLHF. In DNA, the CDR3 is TGTGCCAGCGGACGGAGGACGGAGGACTCACCCCTCCACTTT.

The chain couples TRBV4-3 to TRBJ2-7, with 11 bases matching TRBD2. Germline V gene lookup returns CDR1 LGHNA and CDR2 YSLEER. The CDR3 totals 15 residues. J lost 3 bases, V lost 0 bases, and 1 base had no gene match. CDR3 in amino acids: CASSQDTSGGYEQYF. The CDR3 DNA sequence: TGCGCCAGCAGCCAAGATACTAGCGGGGGCTACGAGCAGTACTTC.

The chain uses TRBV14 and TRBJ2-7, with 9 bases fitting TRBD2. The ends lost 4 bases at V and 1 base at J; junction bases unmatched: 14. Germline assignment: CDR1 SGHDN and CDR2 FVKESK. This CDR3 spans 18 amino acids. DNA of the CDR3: TGTGCCAGCAGCCTCAAGGGAGTAGGGGGACTAGCTTCCTACGAGCAGTACTTC. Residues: CASSLKGVGGLASYEQYF.

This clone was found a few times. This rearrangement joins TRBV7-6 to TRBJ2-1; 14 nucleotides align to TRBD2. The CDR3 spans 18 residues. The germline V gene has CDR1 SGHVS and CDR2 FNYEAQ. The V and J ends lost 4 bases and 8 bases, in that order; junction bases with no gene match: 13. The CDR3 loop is CASSSTAGTSGGRDEQFF. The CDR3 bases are TGTGCCAGCAGCTCGACAGCCGGGACTAGCGGGGGTAGGGATGAGCAGTTCTTC. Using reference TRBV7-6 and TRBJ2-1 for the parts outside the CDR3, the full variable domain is GAGVSQSPRYKVTKRGQDVALRCDPISGHVSLYWYRQALGQGPEFLTYFNYEAQQDKSGLPNDRFSAERPEGSISTLTIQRTEQRDSAMYRCASSSTAGTSGGRDEQFFGPGTRLTVL.

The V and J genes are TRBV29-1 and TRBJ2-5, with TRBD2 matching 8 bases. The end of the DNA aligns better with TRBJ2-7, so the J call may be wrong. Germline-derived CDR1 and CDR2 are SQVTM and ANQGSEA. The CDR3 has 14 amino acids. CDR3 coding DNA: TGCAGCGTTGAATCGGCGGGGGGCTCCTACGAGCAGTACTTC. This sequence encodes CSVESAGGSYEQYF.